One and the same sample provided the 29 T cell receptor beta chains below, sequenced in a study of cytomegalovirus exposure and HLA in healthy donors. The PCR ran on 60 Vbeta and 13 Jbeta primers. Profiled with immunoSEQ multiplex PCR; TCRdb holds only in-frame clones, not every one. This sample has about 150,000 clones, with approximately 73% found just once. Sequenced sample: PBMCs. These receptors were collected from a woman under 30 in good health and CMV-seronegative.

This sequence joins TRBV19 and TRBJ2-1, with D possibly TRBD2 on 5 matching bases. With 1 base removed from V and 3 bases from J, the gap between germline ends came to 10 bases. The CDR3 sequence is 15 residues long. CDR1 is LNHDA, CDR2 SQIVND, per germline (reference sequence). CDR3 bases: TGTGCCAGTAGTATAGGCCGGGGTGGCTACAATGAGCAGTTCTTC. Amino acids: CASSIGRGGYNEQFF.

CDR3 DNA sequence: TGTGCCAGCAGCCCCGGGACTTTTAACTATGGCTACACCTTC. Translation gives CASSPGTFNYGYTF. The genes are TRBV7-2 and TRBJ1-2, with D perhaps TRBD1 (5 bases). V shed 5 bases and J shed 1 base, with 11 bases lying between them. Per the germline V gene, CDR1 is SGHTA and CDR2 is FQGNSA. The CDR3 covers 14 residues.

This chain joins TRBV2 and TRBJ1-6; 7 bases align to TRBD1. V lost 1 base to trimming and J lost 7 bases; unmatched junction nucleotides: 4. The CDR3 totals 15 residues. The germline V gene encodes CDR1 SNHLY and CDR2 FYNNEI. CDR3 sequence reads: CASSEDRGVNSPLHF. The CDR3 nucleotides are TGTGCCAGCAGTGAAGACAGGGGAGTAAATTCACCCCTCCACTTT.

The rearrangement links TRBV5-1 to TRBJ2-1, with 7 bases lining up with TRBD1. Losses at the gene ends were 4 bases for V and 10 bases for J; bases not matched to a gene: 8. The germline V gene has CDR1 SGHRS and CDR2 YFSETQ. The CDR3 loop spans 13 amino acids. CDR3 sequence (DNA): TGCGCCAGCAGCCCGGGACAGTTCTTAGAGCAGTTCTTC. It specifies CASSPGQFLEQFF.

The chain links TRBV5-1 to TRBJ1-1; 10 bases map to TRBD1. Germline CDR1 is SGHRS and CDR2 is YFSETQ. J was trimmed by 6 bases and V by 7 bases; bases with no gene match: 12. CDR3 length: 15 residues. CDR3 protein: CASRLGTGVLSEAFF. For the CDR3, the DNA is TGCGCCAGCCGCCTGGGGACAGGGGTTTTATCTGAAGCTTTCTTT.

About this clone: This CDR3 is also generated by other DNA sequences in the sample. This rearrangement joins TRBV18 to TRBJ1-3; D might be TRBD1 (6 bases). Trimming removed 3 bases at V and 0 bases at J, with 9 bases between. Germline V gene data show CDR1 as KGHSH and CDR2 as LQKENI. The CDR3 is made up of 15 amino acids. The CDR3 sequence is CASSPQDSSGNTIYF. CDR3 DNA: TGTGCCAGCTCACCCCAGGACAGCTCTGGAAACACCATATATTTT.

The chain couples TRBV5-1 to TRBJ1-4; tentative D call: TRBD1 (6 bases). Between the trimmed V and J ends, which lost 0 bases and 6 bases, there was a span of 9 bases. The length of the CDR3 is 14 residues. Germline V gene lookup returns CDR1 SGHRS and CDR2 YFSETQ. CDR3 DNA: TGCGCCAGCAGCTTGGACGAGGGGGATGAAAAACTGTTTTTT. Amino acid sequence: CASSLDEGDEKLFF.

The gene calls are TRBV4-3 and TRBJ2-7; 8 bases align to TRBD1. The V gene's germline CDR1 is LGHNA and CDR2 YSLEER. There are 15 residues in the CDR3. The ends lost 0 bases at V and 5 bases at J; junction bases unmatched: 6. The DNA of the CDR3 is TGCGCCAGCAGCCAAGAATCAGGGGGCCGGAACGAGCAGTACTTC. Its translation: CASSQESGGRNEQYF.

The J gene is TRBJ2-1, the V gene TRBV5-1; 9 bases are shared with TRBD1. Trimming at V came to 5 bases and at J to 1 base, leaving 4 bases not matched to a gene. This CDR3 has 15 amino acids. Per germline, CDR1 SGHRS and CDR2 YFSETQ. This chain's CDR3 is CASSTGTGSYNEQFF. Here the CDR3 DNA reads TGCGCCAGCAGTACCGGGACAGGGTCCTACAATGAGCAGTTCTTC.

The chain combines TRBV5-5 with TRBJ1-2, with 7 bases matching TRBD1. With 2 bases clipped from V and 12 bases from J, the junction kept 13 bases outside the gene matches. The CDR3 consists of 14 residues. In germline, CDR1 is SGHKS, CDR2 YYEKEE (reference sequence). The CDR3 DNA is TGTGCCAGCAGCTTAAACATCCAGGGGGGTAGAAACACCTTC. Its protein product is CASSLNIQGGRNTF.

The chain links TRBV28 to TRBJ1-1, with 7 nucleotides matching TRBD1. CDR1 and CDR2 (germline): MDHEN, SYDVKM. The CDR3 extends over 13 amino acids. Germline trimming cut 6 bases from V and 7 bases from J; bases unmatched to any gene: 8. CDR3 DNA sequence: TGTGCCAGCAGAAGACAGGGAACGAATGAAGCTTTCTTT. Amino acids: CASRRQGTNEAFF.

This clone was picked up one time. This sequence joins TRBV7-3 and TRBJ2-5; TRBD2 matches at 7 bases. CDR1 SGHTA and CDR2 FQGTGA come from the germline V gene. The trim removed 1 base at V and 1 base at J, leaving 0 bases unmatched. The CDR3 loop spans 14 amino acids. The CDR3: CASSLSGGQETQYF. The CDR3 DNA is TGTGCCAGCAGCTTAAGCGGGGGCCAAGAGACCCAGTACTTC.

The chain links TRBV28 to TRBJ1-6, with TRBD1 as a possible D gene (5 bases). Germline V gives CDR1 MDHEN, CDR2 SYDVKM. V lost 5 bases, J lost 5 bases, and 13 bases lay in between. The CDR3 has 15 amino acids. The CDR3, as DNA: TGTGCCAGCAGTCCAGGAGGGGCGGATAATTCACCCCTCCACTTT. Residues: CASSPGGADNSPLHF.

This sequence joins TRBV18 and TRBJ1-4; a possible D gene is TRBD1 (6 bases). There are 14 residues in the CDR3. The germline gives CDR1 KGHSH, CDR2 LQKENI. Trimming pared 3 bases from V and 2 bases from J, leaving 7 bases between. Here the CDR3 reads CASSPGATNEKLFF. CDR3 bases: TGTGCCAGCTCACCGGGGGCGACTAATGAAAAACTGTTTTTT.

The rearrangement uses TRBV28 and TRBJ1-1; 7 bases align to TRBD1. The V gene's germline CDR1 is MDHEN and CDR2 SYDVKM. With V trimmed by 7 bases and J by 7 bases, 6 bases remained unmatched. This CDR3 comprises 12 residues. The CDR3 region has the DNA TGTGCCAGCATCCGTAGGGACAGTGAAGCTTTCTTT. Protein: CASIRRDSEAFF.

Note on this clone: The same CDR3 arises from other DNA sequences in this sample as well. The chain carries TRBV6-5 and TRBJ1-2; TRBD1 aligns across 7 bases. Trimming removed 6 bases from V and 4 bases from J; junction bases left unmatched: 5. The CDR3 is 13 amino acids. Germline assignment: CDR1 MNHEY and CDR2 SVGAGI. The CDR3 loop is CASSRDRLYGYTF. The CDR3 nucleotides are TGTGCCAGCAGCAGGGACAGACTCTATGGCTACACCTTC.

The V and J genes are TRBV7-9 and TRBJ1-2; D unresolved. CDR1 is SEHNR and CDR2 is FQNEAQ in the germline V gene (reference sequence). Between the trimmed V and J ends, which lost 7 bases and 0 bases, there was a span of 15 bases. This CDR3 has 15 residues. This CDR3 reads CASISSLFTNYGYTF. The CDR3, as DNA: TGTGCCAGCATCTCCTCACTTTTTACTAACTATGGCTACACCTTC.

This chain links TRBV7-9 with TRBJ1-1; TRBD1 agrees at 7 bases. V gave up 6 bases and J gave up 0 bases; unmatched junction bases: 4. Germline lookup yields CDR1 SEHNR and CDR2 FQNEAQ (reference sequence). This CDR3 has 14 amino acids. The CDR3 reads CASRIGQVNTEAFF. The CDR3 nucleotides are TGTGCCAGCAGGATTGGACAGGTGAACACTGAAGCTTTCTTT.

The chain recombines TRBV27 with TRBJ2-2, with 7 bases fitting TRBD1. The V segment lost 2 bases and the J segment 6 bases; nucleotides outside the gene matches: 3. CDR1 is MNHEY, CDR2 SMNVEV, per germline (reference sequence). This CDR3 is built from 14 residues. The CDR3 sequence is CASSLQGGSGELFF. Here the CDR3 DNA reads TGTGCCAGCAGTTTACAAGGGGGCTCCGGGGAGCTGTTTTTT.

This clone was detected a few times. This chain connects TRBV7-9 to TRBJ1-3; D perhaps matches TRBD1 (6 bases). V was cut by 4 bases and J by 0 bases, with 10 bases left in between. This CDR3 is built from 15 residues. Per germline, CDR1 SEHNR and CDR2 FQNEAQ (reference sequence). The CDR3 loop is CASSSWTASGNTIYF. The CDR3 DNA reads TGTGCCAGCAGCTCATGGACAGCCTCTGGAAACACCATATATTTT.

This chain uses TRBV7-3 with TRBJ2-1; 10 bases line up with TRBD2. Germline trimming cut 5 bases from V and 10 bases from J; bases unmatched to any gene: 11. The CDR3 totals 15 residues. Germline values: CDR1 SGHTA, CDR2 FQGTGA. The CDR3: CASSPAGGPSPEQFF. CDR3 DNA: TGTGCCAGCAGCCCAGCGGGGGGGCCTTCCCCCGAGCAGTTCTTC.

The V and J genes are TRBV14 and TRBJ1-2, with D possibly being TRBD1 (5 bases). Germline CDR1 is SGHDN and CDR2 is FVKESK. V lost 4 bases to trimming and J lost 2 bases, with 8 bases between them. The CDR3 covers 13 residues. The CDR3 loop reads CASSPKGNYGYTF. CDR3 nucleotide sequence: TGTGCCAGCAGCCCTAAGGGGAACTATGGCTACACCTTC.

The chain employs TRBV5-1 and TRBJ2-1, with 11 bases fitting TRBD2. The CDR3 is 15 amino acids. Looked up from germline, CDR1 is SGHRS and CDR2 is YFSETQ. J was trimmed by 9 bases and V by 6 bases; bases with no gene match: 11. CDR3 in amino acids: CASTPTGTSGGEQFF. CDR3 in DNA: TGCGCCAGCACTCCTACCGGGACTAGCGGTGGTGAGCAGTTCTTC.

The genes are TRBV19 and TRBJ1-5; D call uncertain. CDR3 length: 13 residues. CDR1 and CDR2 from the germline V gene are LNHDA and SQIVND (reference sequence). Trimming left V 3 bases short and J 8 bases short, with 11 bases between. This CDR3 is CASSITEREPQHF. The DNA of the CDR3 is TGTGCCAGTAGTATCACCGAGAGGGAGCCCCAGCATTTT.

This chain joins TRBV10-3 and TRBJ2-5; the D is unclear. CDR3 length: 11 amino acids. V lost 6 bases to trimming and J lost 3 bases, with 5 bases between them. Germline V gene data show CDR1 as ENHRY and CDR2 as SYGVKD. DNA of the CDR3: TGTGCCATCAGGGCAGAAGAGACCCAGTACTTC. It encodes CAIRAEETQYF.

The CDR3 DNA reads as TGTGCCAGCAGCTTAGATGGGCGTCCGTGGTTGCCCCAGCATTTT. It codes for CASSLDGRPWLPQHF. The gene calls are TRBV7-2 and TRBJ1-5; the D is unclear. Germline loops: CDR1 SGHTA, CDR2 FQGNSA. V lost 1 base to trimming and J lost 9 bases, with 16 bases between them. The CDR3 extends over 15 amino acids.

The J gene is TRBJ2-5, the V gene TRBV6-5, with D perhaps matching TRBD2 (5 bases). This CDR3 has 15 amino acids. With 10 bases removed from V and 5 bases from J, the gap between germline ends came to 23 bases. In germline, CDR1 is MNHEY, CDR2 SVGAGI. The CDR3 DNA is TGTGCCACCACGAGGGCAGACCCTGAAAGGGAGACCCAGTACTTC. Translating gives CATTRADPERETQYF.

The DNA for the CDR3 is TGTGCCAGCAGCTGGGACAAATCTTACAATGAGCAGTTCTTC. This translates into CASSWDKSYNEQFF. The chain is built from TRBV7-2 and TRBJ2-1; perhaps TRBD1 as D (6 bases). Germline CDR1 SGHTA, CDR2 FQGNSA. Trimming shortened V by 4 bases and J by 4 bases, and 11 bases separated the two germline ends. The CDR3 extends over 14 amino acids.

CDR3 nucleotide sequence: TGTGCCAGTCACTCTGGAAACACCATATATTTT. Translating it yields CASHSGNTIYF. This chain links TRBV6-6 with TRBJ1-3; D is undetermined. Germline V gene sequence: CDR1 MNHNY, CDR2 SVGAGI (reference sequence). There are 11 residues in the CDR3. V dropped 9 bases and J dropped 0 bases, with 3 bases sitting between them.